The present entry profiles one T cell receptor beta chain with its context. Some clones are missing from TCRdb's copy, which holds only in-frame ones; the method was immunoSEQ multiplex PCR. The table includes 200,000 or so clones, roughly 94% detected once. This record comes from a study of control samples from healthy donors and cancer patients. The germline gives CDR1 MNHNY, CDR2 SVGAGI (reference sequence). Trimming removed 5 bases at V and 6 bases at J, with 14 bases between. This CDR3 spans 15 amino acids. The sequence derives from a man over 45 in good health. The chain is built from TRBV6-6 and TRBJ1-6; no clear D gene. The sequenced sample consisted of blood. The CDR3 spells CASSANTFPNSPLHF. For the CDR3, the DNA is TGTGCCAGCAGTGCAAACACCTTCCCTAATTCACCCCTCCACTTT.